This T cell receptor (beta chain) was recovered during a study of liver allograft versus peripheral blood T cells. About the research overall: Repertoires from peripheral blood of liver transplant recipients were compared with those inside their transplanted livers. Broader study findings: Liver allograft T cell receptor repertoires were reported to differ from peripheral blood repertoires.

This clonotype was detected a few times. Its cognate antigen is unknown. TCRdb re-called the reads with MiXCR, one entry per CDR3 protein. The data contain about 11,000 distinct CDR3 sequences, 20% to 25% of them singletons. The germline CDR1 and CDR2 sequences are SQVTM and ANQGSEA. The CDR3 extends over 14 amino acids. V lost 5 bases to trimming and J lost 0 bases; unmatched junction nucleotides: 4. V gene TRBV29-1 combines with J gene TRBJ2-7, with 10 bases aligning to TRBD2. The receptor was derived from a human patient who had a liver transplant. Some T cells may arise from the graft donor. In DNA form, the CDR3 reads TGCAGCGTTTTAAGGACTAGCGGCTCCTACGAGCAGTACTTC. This translates into CSVLRTSGSYEQYF.